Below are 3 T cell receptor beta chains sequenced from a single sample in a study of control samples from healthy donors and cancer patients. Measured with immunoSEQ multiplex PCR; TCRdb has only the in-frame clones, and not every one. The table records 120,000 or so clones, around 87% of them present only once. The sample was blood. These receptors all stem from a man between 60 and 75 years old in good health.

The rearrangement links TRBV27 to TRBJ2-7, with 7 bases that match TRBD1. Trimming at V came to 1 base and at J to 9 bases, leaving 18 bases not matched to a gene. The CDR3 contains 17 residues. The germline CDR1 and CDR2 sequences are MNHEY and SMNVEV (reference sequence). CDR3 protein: CASSLFALRDSLNPQYF. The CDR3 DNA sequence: TGTGCCAGCAGTTTATTCGCCCTCCGGGACAGCTTAAATCCGCAGTACTTC.

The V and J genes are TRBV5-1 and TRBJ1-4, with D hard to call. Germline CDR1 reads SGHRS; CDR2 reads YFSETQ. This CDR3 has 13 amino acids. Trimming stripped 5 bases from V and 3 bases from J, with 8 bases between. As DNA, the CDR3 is TGCGCCAGCAGGAGTCTACCTAATGAAAAACTGTTTTTT. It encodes CASRSLPNEKLFF.

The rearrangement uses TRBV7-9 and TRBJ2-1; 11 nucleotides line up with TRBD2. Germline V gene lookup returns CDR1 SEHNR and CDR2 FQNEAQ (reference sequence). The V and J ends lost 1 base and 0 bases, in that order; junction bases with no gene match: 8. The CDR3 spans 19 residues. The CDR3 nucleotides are TGTGCCAGCAGCTTAGGACTAGCGGGGAGCTTAAGCTCCTACAATGAGCAGTTCTTC. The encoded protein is CASSLGLAGSLSSYNEQFF.